Below are 26 T cell receptor beta chains sequenced from a single sample in a study of CD8+ T cells in alopecia areata. Extracted from the samples, RNA was reverse transcribed into cDNA to serve as the sequencing template. Clones were read by immunoSEQ multiplex PCR, and TCRdb kept only the in-frame ones, dropping some. The top ten hold under 12% of the sample, which has more than 95,000 clones, about 51% seen once. What was sequenced was NKG2D-low CD8+ T cells sorted from blood. These receptors came from a human donor with alopecia areata.

This clone was detected only a few times. The chain carries TRBV29-1 and TRBJ2-7, with 8 positions matching TRBD1. Germline-derived CDR1 and CDR2 are SQVTM and ANQGSEA. V was clipped by 1 base and J by 4 bases; unmatched bases: 9. This CDR3 has 15 residues. The CDR3 is CSVEVPDRDEYEQYF. For the CDR3, the DNA is TGCAGCGTTGAAGTCCCGGACAGGGACGAATACGAGCAGTACTTC.

This clone was observed a few times. The chain employs TRBV29-1 and TRBJ1-2; TRBD1 is a possible D gene (6 bases). The V end was cut by 7 bases, the J end by 3 bases, with 21 bases between. From germline, CDR1 is SQVTM and CDR2 ANQGSEA. The length of the CDR3 is 15 residues. In DNA, the CDR3 is TGCAGCGCCCCTAGTTCCGGGACAAAGCACTATGGCTACACCTTC. Translated: CSAPSSGTKHYGYTF.

V gene TRBV7-9 combines with J gene TRBJ2-5, with D perhaps matching TRBD1 (5 bases). Deletions cut 5 bases from V and 3 bases from J, with 19 bases between. Germline lookup yields CDR1 SEHNR and CDR2 FQNEAQ (reference sequence). The CDR3 has 16 residues. CDR3 amino acids: CASSQTDPPSEETQYF. In DNA form, the CDR3 reads TGTGCCAGCAGCCAGACAGACCCTCCTTCGGAAGAGACCCAGTACTTC.

This sequence joins TRBV6-5 and TRBJ2-3; possible D gene TRBD1, 6 bases. CDR1 and CDR2 (germline): MNHEY, SVGAGI. V was pared by 2 bases and J by 1 base, with 7 bases between. The CDR3 contains 14 residues. This CDR3 reads CASSYRTGTDTQYF. CDR3 sequence (DNA): TGTGCCAGCAGTTACCGGACAGGCACAGATACGCAGTATTTT.

The rearrangement uses TRBV4-1 and TRBJ2-1; D remains unclear. The CDR3 contains 11 residues. Germline V CDR1 and CDR2: MGHRA, YSYEKL. V lost 8 bases, J lost 3 bases, and 5 bases lay in between. CDR3 sequence: CASGDYNEQFF. In DNA form, the CDR3 reads TGCGCCAGCGGGGACTACAATGAGCAGTTCTTC.

This clone appeared a few times. This chain links TRBV13 with TRBJ2-5; 12 nucleotides align to TRBD2. This CDR3 region has 16 residues. The V gene's germline CDR1 is PRHDT and CDR2 FYEKMQ (reference sequence). V lost 1 base and J lost 4; bases outside the gene matches: 4. CDR3 DNA: TGTGCCAGCAGCTTAGACCGGGGACTAGCGGGAGAGACCCAGTACTTC. It is translated as CASSLDRGLAGETQYF.

This clone was seen a handful of times. V gene TRBV28 combines with J gene TRBJ2-2, with 7 bases lining up with TRBD2. Germline CDR1 reads MDHEN; CDR2 reads SYDVKM. The V gene end was trimmed by 4 bases and the J gene end by 4 bases; junction bases not matched to a gene: 3. The CDR3 runs 14 residues. The CDR3 loop reads CASSSSGVTGELFF. In DNA form, the CDR3 reads TGTGCCAGCAGTTCCAGCGGGGTCACCGGGGAGCTGTTTTTT. The full variable domain, in which reference TRBV28 and TRBJ2-2 provide the parts outside the CDR3, is DVKVTQSSRYLVKRTGEKVFLECVQDMDHENMFWYRQDPGLGLRLIYFSYDVKMKEKGDIPEGYSVSREKKERFSLILESASTNQTSMYLCASSSSGVTGELFFGEGSRLTVL.

The gene calls are TRBV29-1 and TRBJ2-7; the D call may be TRBD1 or TRBD2 (5 bases each). In germline, CDR1 is SQVTM, CDR2 ANQGSEA. The V end was cut by 7 bases, the J end by 12 bases, with 19 bases between. The CDR3 loop spans 11 amino acids. The CDR3 spells CSEQKGDLRYF. CDR3 DNA: TGCAGCGAGCAAAAAGGGGACCTAAGGTACTTC.

In this sample, this clone turned up a few times. This sequence joins TRBV29-1 and TRBJ2-7; D perhaps matches TRBD2 (5 bases). Trimming cost V 3 bases and J 0 bases, with 15 bases left between them. Germline CDR1 SQVTM, CDR2 ANQGSEA. This CDR3 is 15 amino acids long. CDR3 in DNA: TGCAGCGTTGATAAGGGTACGGGGAGCTCCTACGAGCAGTACTTC. Protein sequence: CSVDKGTGSSYEQYF.

This clone was detected only a few times. The rearrangement uses TRBV29-1 and TRBJ2-3; D is perhaps TRBD1 (5 bases). Germline V gives CDR1 SQVTM, CDR2 ANQGSEA. V was trimmed by 4 bases and J by 2 bases, leaving 13 bases between them. The CDR3 consists of 14 residues. CDR3 sequence: CSVGVEQDTDTQYF. For the CDR3, the DNA is TGCAGCGTTGGGGTTGAACAGGACACAGATACGCAGTATTTT.

This clone has more than one count but fewer than ten. The V call is TRBV29-1, the J call TRBJ2-1; 10 bases agree with TRBD2. Germline values: CDR1 SQVTM, CDR2 ANQGSEA. The CDR3 extends over 13 amino acids. Germline trimming cut 4 bases from V and 8 bases from J; bases unmatched to any gene: 5. The DNA of the CDR3 is TGCAGCGTTGCTAGCGGGAGTATCTATGAGCAGTTCTTC. Residues: CSVASGSIYEQFF.

V gene TRBV7-9 combines with J gene TRBJ2-7; 7 nucleotides align to TRBD2. There are 16 residues in the CDR3. V gave up 5 bases and J gave up 5 bases; unmatched junction bases: 15. Germline V gene sequence: CDR1 SEHNR, CDR2 FQNEAQ (reference sequence). CDR3 nucleotide sequence: TGTGCCAGCAGCGGATCCGGGAGGCGGGTTGACCACGAGCAGTACTTC. This translates into CASSGSGRRVDHEQYF.

This clone has just a few counts. The germline gene is not matched at one end of the junction; a read error may be the cause. This chain connects TRBV29-1 to TRBJ2-7; D unclear. Germline values: CDR1 SQVTM, CDR2 ANQGSEA. The CDR3 covers 12 residues. The CDR3 here is CSVQDGSYEQYF. For the CDR3, the DNA is TGCAGCGTTCAAGACGGCTCCTACGAGCAGTACTTC.

This clone was picked up a small number of times. This rearrangement joins TRBV29-1 to TRBJ2-1, with 9 bases fitting TRBD2. Per germline, CDR1 SQVTM and CDR2 ANQGSEA. This CDR3 has 15 amino acids. J was trimmed by 0 bases and V by 7 bases; bases with no gene match: 7. In DNA form, the CDR3 reads TGCAGCGCCGAAGGCGGGAGGGGCTCCTACAATGAGCAGTTCTTC. Amino acid sequence: CSAEGGRGSYNEQFF.

This clone was counted only a few times. The chain employs TRBV28 and TRBJ2-1; the D is unclear. Germline V lookup: CDR1 MDHEN, CDR2 SYDVKM. The CDR3 is 15 amino acids. Between the trimmed V and J ends, which lost 5 bases and 6 bases, there was a span of 17 bases. The CDR3 nucleotides read TGTGCCAGCAGTGCCTTGTCTCGAAACCCCAATGAGCAGTTCTTC. Encoded protein: CASSALSRNPNEQFF.

The rearrangement links TRBV9 to TRBJ2-1; a possible D gene is TRBD2 (6 bases). V was shortened by 3 bases and J by 8 bases, with 15 bases between the two germline ends. This CDR3 contains 14 residues. Germline V gene sequence: CDR1 SGDLS, CDR2 YYNGEE. The CDR3 DNA follows: TGTGCCAGCAGCGACCGGGCTAGCGACCATGAGCAGTTCTTC. As protein: CASSDRASDHEQFF. The entire variable domain, with the rest obtained from reference TRBV9 and TRBJ2-1, is as follows: DSGVTQTPKHLITATGQRVTLRCSPRSGDLSVYWYQQSLDQGLQFLIQYYNGEERAKGNILERFSAQQFPDLHSELNLSSLELGDSALYFCASSDRASDHEQFFGPGTRLTVL.

The chain carries TRBV7-9 and TRBJ2-7; no reliable D call. The CDR3 runs to 12 residues. CDR1 and CDR2 from the germline V gene are SEHNR and FQNEAQ (reference sequence). Trimming cost V 1 base and J 5 bases, with 6 bases left between them. CDR3 in DNA: TGTGCCAGCAGCTTAGTGGTAGACGAGCAGTACTTC. Amino acid sequence: CASSLVVDEQYF.

The J gene is TRBJ2-1, the V gene TRBV30, with 9 bases matching TRBD2. This CDR3 spans 14 amino acids. Germline V lookup: CDR1 GTSNPN, CDR2 SVGIG (reference sequence). V lost 3 bases to trimming and J lost 7 bases; unmatched junction nucleotides: 7. CDR3 sequence: CAWSLSGGSNEQFF. In nucleotides, the CDR3 is TGTGCCTGGAGCCTTAGCGGGGGCTCTAATGAGCAGTTCTTC. Using reference TRBV30 and TRBJ2-1 for the parts outside the CDR3, the full variable domain is SQTIHQWPATLVQPVGSPLSLECTVEGTSNPNLYWYRQAAGRGLQLLFYSVGIGQISSEVPQNLSASRPQDRQFILSSKKLLLSDSGFYLCAWSLSGGSNEQFFGPGTRLTVL.

The rearrangement uses TRBV6-6 and TRBJ2-1; D might be TRBD1 (6 bases). The germline CDR1 and CDR2 sequences are MNHNY and SVGAGI (reference sequence). The CDR3 loop spans 13 amino acids. Trimming cost V 4 bases and J 4 bases, with 8 bases left between them. CDR3 residues: CASSSGTYNEQFF. The CDR3 DNA is TGTGCCAGCAGTTCTGGGACATACAATGAGCAGTTCTTC.

The genes are TRBV28 and TRBJ2-7; a possible D gene is TRBD1 (6 bases). The CDR3 is 13 residues long. Trimming took off 2 bases at V and 3 bases at J, with 8 bases between the two ends. The germline V gene has CDR1 MDHEN and CDR2 SYDVKM. This chain's CDR3 is CASSLGRGYEQYF. The CDR3 bases are TGTGCCAGCAGTTTAGGCAGGGGCTACGAGCAGTACTTC.

This clone was recorded a few times. J is TRBJ1-2 and V is TRBV29-1; D remains unclear. Germline CDR1 reads SQVTM; CDR2 reads ANQGSEA. The CDR3 has 11 amino acids. V shed 6 bases and J shed 4 bases, with 9 bases lying between them. The CDR3 DNA follows: TGCAGCGTACTACAAGGCTATGGCTACACCTTC. Translating it yields CSVLQGYGYTF.

J is TRBJ2-7 and V is TRBV27; D unclear. The V gene lost 6 bases and the J gene lost 7 bases, with 10 bases spanning the gap. The CDR3 sequence is 11 residues long. Germline V gene data show CDR1 as MNHEY and CDR2 as SMNVEV (reference sequence). For the CDR3, the DNA is TGTGCCAGCAGCAATTATGGAGAGCAGTACTTC. Translation gives CASSNYGEQYF.

Points on this clone: The sample carries other DNA sequences with the same CDR3. The V and J genes are TRBV2 and TRBJ2-1, with D perhaps TRBD1 (6 bases). V lost 8 bases and J lost 10, with 9 bases in between. From germline, CDR1 is SNHLY and CDR2 FYNNEI. The length of the CDR3 is 10 residues. The CDR3, as DNA: TGTGCCAGCGGTGGGACAGAGCAGTTCTTC. Protein sequence: CASGGTEQFF. Variable domain in full (rest from reference TRBV2 and TRBJ2-1): EPEVTQTPSHQVTQMGQEVILRCVPISNHLYFYWYRQILGQKVEFLVSFYNNEISEKSEIFDDQFSVERPDGSNFTLKIRSTKLEDSAMYFCASGGTEQFFGPGTRLTVL.

CDR3 in amino acids: CSAMTGVTAEQYF. In DNA, the CDR3 is TGCAGCGCTATGACAGGGGTCACGGCCGAGCAGTACTTC. The chain has TRBV29-1 and TRBJ2-7, with 8 bases fitting TRBD1. V dropped 7 bases and J dropped 6; count of bases not matched to a gene: 11. Germline V lookup: CDR1 SQVTM, CDR2 ANQGSEA. The CDR3 is 13 residues long.

This chain links TRBV28 with TRBJ2-5, with a tentative D call TRBD2 (5 bases). Per germline, CDR1 MDHEN and CDR2 SYDVKM. This CDR3 has 15 residues. Trimming took 5 bases from V and 1 from J, leaving 14 bases between them. CDR3 residues: CASSATRSLQETQYF. The CDR3 nucleotides are TGTGCCAGCAGTGCTACTAGAAGCCTCCAAGAGACCCAGTACTTC.

This clone was counted between two and nine times. The V gene is TRBV19, the J gene TRBJ2-3, with D unclear. CDR1 is LNHDA and CDR2 is SQIVND in the germline V gene (reference sequence). This CDR3 is built from 15 residues. V was trimmed by 4 bases and J by 4 bases, leaving 15 bases between them. The CDR3, as DNA: TGTGCCAGTAGTACCGCCCTTGAAACCGCAGATACGCAGTATTTT. Translation: CASSTALETADTQYF.